What follows is one T cell receptor beta chain and its context. Its recognized antigen is unknown. No quality values exist for individual bases; no much larger clone is one base distant. This specimen comes from a study of cytomegalovirus exposure and HLA in healthy donors (dated by TCRdb to 2015 to 2018). Broadly, across the study: An earlier analysis of 587 of the donors reported around 280 Gb of sequence data and 95 million to 130 million unique TCR beta sequences obtained from about 179 million T cells. Class I and class II HLA loci were covered by the typing at four-digit resolution. Donor age, sex, ethnicity and CMV serostatus were compiled together with the repertoire data. The study aimed to test whether cataloging public T cell receptors could reveal signatures of past pathogen exposure. An earlier analysis of around 580 of the donors used high-throughput TCR beta sequencing to judge whether each TCR beta V gene segment behaved as functional or pseudogenic. Across approximately 420 genotyped donors of the cohort, an average of 235,054 unique TCR beta nucleotide sequences per donor were sequenced, and approximately 19% of those sequences were non-productive. Roughly 300 gigabases of sequencing data and around 85 million unique TCR sequences made up an early release that covered nearly 650 HLA-typed donors. In a later genetic analysis, genome-wide SNP genotypes for about 55% of the roughly 700 donors were used, and that subset was treated as a discovery cohort. Every discovery cohort repertoire had been produced on one sequencing platform. Because of strong linkage in the cohort, 4 to 6 DR-DQ haplotypes were treated as single units for association and clustering. The study combined high-throughput TCR immunosequencing, statistical association of individual TCRs with disease status, and machine learning to predict cytomegalovirus infection status. The study profiled the T cell repertoires of hundreds of subjects by immunosequencing and related them to cytomegalovirus serostatus. To study patterns of TCR occurrence, a later analysis re-analyzed previously published TCR beta repertoires from just over 650 donors and added high-resolution HLA genotyping. Of the 300 to 450 genotyped donors, 65% to 90% fell in the genetic ancestry cluster associated with self-reported Caucasian donors. Typing coverage differed by locus: A, B, C, DRB1 and DQB1 were typed in about 620-630 donors, DQA1 in approximately 520, DPA1 in 600 to 610, and DPB1 in 400 to 480. Rather than using new phenotypic data, the later analysis identified candidate immune exposures from TCR beta sequences and from how often those sequences occurred across donors. A separate validation cohort of 100 to 150 different subjects was used in addition to the approximately 670-subject first cohort. Paper-wide results and their limitations: The only immune exposure information available for the cohort was CMV serostatus. In a later analysis, TCR association rates were found to vary across HLA loci, with the most associated TCRs seen for DRB1 alleles and the fewest for HLA-C alleles. In a later analysis, most CMV-associated TCR beta chains were found to appear HLA-restricted, with HLA associations seemingly driven largely by CMV exposure. According to the authors, the approach could potentially be generalized to other disease states and immunological phenotypes. A total of 150 to 200 TCR beta chains were listed by the study as associated with cytomegalovirus. Roughly 15 rarely observed V segments, including chromosome 9 orphons, were excluded from the earlier analysis of 550 to 700 of the donors because counts were too low. Linkage disequilibrium might explain the correlated functional status among segregating V segments, but an unknown experimental factor could not be excluded. Some IMGT-functional V segments, including TRBV6-2 and TRBV6-3, could not be distinguished by the 87-base-pair reads and were therefore excluded. When HLA alleles, especially DR and DQ, strongly co-occurred, attributing TCR associations to individual alleles was difficult. Broadly in line with IMGT annotations, most TCR beta V segments showed up in productive rearrangements about 90% or about 30% of the time in an earlier analysis of approximately 640 of the donors. Presence/absence analyses assumed roughly uniform sequencing depth across donors, an assumption that may not hold. Most TCR sequences were seen in very few donors, while some public TCRs were found in many individuals. V-gene and J-gene trimming of TCR beta chains was associated with a missense DCLRE1C variant in a later genetic analysis, and the association was replicated in an independent cohort. The sequencing pipeline was judged likely to have produced a cluster of highly shared sequence variants as a technical artifact. Several of the top co-occurrence clusters appeared to be linked to parvovirus B19, influenza, CMV and Epstein-Barr virus, according to a later analysis. Three of the identified cytomegalovirus-associated TCR beta chains were confirmed in vitro to be specific for cytomegalovirus antigens. Compared with equally common non-associated chains, HLA-associated TCR beta chains in a later analysis were more clonally expanded and had lower generation probabilities. Because some donors lacked HLA typing at each locus, the association tests relied only on the typed subset. A further reported finding was that TCR beta sequences accurately predicted the HLA-A and HLA-B alleles for most subjects in the first cohort. In a later genetic analysis, fewer N-insertions in productive TCRs were reported among donors in an Asian-associated ancestry cluster than the approximately 710-donor mean. This cohort had only TCR beta chains sequenced, and the lack of alpha or paired-chain data limited which features could be detected. The classifier was reported to diagnose cytomegalovirus status with high specificity and sensitivity in both the original cohort and the validation cohort. A later analysis associated about 17,000 TCR beta sequences with specific HLA alleles at a false discovery rate of 0.05.

The library came from the immunoSEQ multiplex PCR assay. The multiplex PCR relied on a mix of 60 forward primers for TCR Vbeta segments and 13 reverse primers for TCR Jbeta segments. A multiplex PCR assay on genomic DNA amplified the CDR3 region of rearranged TCR beta genes. On the Illumina HiSeq System, the amplified TCR beta libraries were sequenced as 87-base-pair reads. The authors' analysis ran thus. Across the 700 or so repertoires, a later analysis counted some 81 million unique TCR beta chains, 9.5 million to 12 million of which were shared by at least two donors. Raw reads were error-corrected and collapsed into unique sequences by a nearest-neighbor algorithm in which closely related sequences were merged to remove PCR and sequencing errors. V, D and J gene segments were assigned by aligning CDR3 sequences to IMGT reference sequences. Each retained sequence needed at least a six-nucleotide match to both a V gene segment and a J gene segment. Rearrangements were called productive when the CDR3 lacked stop codons and stayed in frame with V and J; all others were non-productive. Following IMGT convention, CDR3 was defined as the stretch from the second conserved V-encoded cysteine to the conserved J-encoded phenylalanine. In an earlier analysis of around 570 of the donors, sequences lacking an unambiguous match to a single V gene segment were excluded. An earlier analysis of 500 to 600 of the donors classified V segments as functional when productive rearrangements were above 56.7% and as segregating when the standard deviation between donors was above 5%. A statistical classification framework was built to diagnose cytomegalovirus status from the catalog of TCR beta chain sequences. In a later analysis, V and J genes were assigned by comparing TCR nucleotide sequences against IMGT/GENE-DB human TR gene sequences. The TCRdist pipeline was used in a later analysis to assign CDR3 sequences and most-parsimonious VDJ recombination scenarios. A later analysis defined each TCR beta chain by its CDR3 amino acid sequence plus V-gene family, and excluded reads lacking a unique V-gene family. In a later analysis, 500 to 700 highly shared, low-generation-probability nucleotide sequences were removed to address suspected cross-contamination and a sequencing artifact. In a later analysis, a clonal expansion index for each public chain was calculated from normalized within-repertoire ranks of inferred template counts. In a later analysis, generation probabilities were computed with a VDJ recombination model fitted to out-of-frame rearrangements, and the resulting probabilities were checked against IGoR. Hypergeometric tests were used in a later analysis to score TCR-TCR, TCR-HLA and TCR-CMV co-occurrence, with a repertoire-size bias correction applied to the TCR pairs. False discovery rates were estimated in a later analysis by permuting HLA or CMV assignments 20 times. In a later analysis, co-occurring TCRs were grouped with DBSCAN, and TCRdist sequence similarity was added when clustering was performed within HLA-allele-positive subsets. For co-occurrence clustering, repertoires with fewer than 30,000 or more than 120,000 public chains were excluded, along with a handful of repertoires with anomalous nucleotide sharing. What TCRdb holds here is the immuneACCESS table cut down to in-frame rearrangements. Part of the clones is not present; checked against another copy, under half of the missing clones reflect an unresolved V gene, and the others are unexplained. That table furnishes V, J and clone size, whereas the DNA furnished D and trimming. This sample holds approximately 80,000 clones; around three fifths were observed only once. The ten top clones hold about 15% of the sample.

The CDR1 and CDR2 encoded by the germline V gene are MDHEN and SYDVKM. The V and J ends are trimmed by 3 bases and 6 bases, leaving 14 bases between them. The CDR3 runs 14 residues from the cysteine to the phenylalanine. The only DNA kept is the CDR3, 42 bases in frame from the first base. The cohort was made up of about 670 healthy bone marrow donors. Cohort members were all nominally healthy when sampled, although unrecorded immune exposures were likely present. The donor tested CMV seropositive and was one of the 289 seropositive cohort members. Each donor provided a peripheral blood sample, and peripheral blood mononuclear cells were used for TCR beta sequencing. The Qiagen DNeasy Blood Extraction Kit was used to extract genomic DNA from the blood cell samples.

Input material: PBMCs. The chain is made from TRBV28 and TRBJ1-1; there is no confident call for the D gene. This TCR came from a woman aged 35 to 49 in good health and CMV-seropositive. The CDR3 region has the sequence CASSLPRLGAEAFF. The nucleotides are TGTGCCAGCAGTTTGCCCCGACTCGGAGCTGAAGCTTTCTTT.